What follows are 6 T cell receptor beta chains derived from one specimen sequenced in a study of sequential checkpoint blockade in melanoma. Sample treatment: randomized to nivolumab then ipilimumab (arm A) or the reverse (arm B). The data were produced by immunoSEQ multiplex PCR, yet TCRdb's version contains in-frame clones alone and is incomplete. The table lists about 21,000 clones, roughly 80% of them singletons. The source was CD8+ T cells sorted from blood (inferred from file names), collected from a patient given nivolumab and ipilimumab in sequence. These TCRs come from a human donor with melanoma.

There are a few counts of this clone. This chain connects TRBV28 to TRBJ2-6, with 9 nucleotides matching TRBD1. This CDR3 is built from 18 residues. Germline trimming cut 3 bases from V and 0 bases from J; bases unmatched to any gene: 6. Germline CDR1 MDHEN, CDR2 SYDVKM. In DNA, the CDR3 is TGTGCCAGCAGTTTCCGGGACAGGGCTCTCTCTGGGGCCAACGTCCTGACTTTC. It specifies CASSFRDRALSGANVLTF. Supplemented by reference TRBV28 and TRBJ2-6, the full variable domain reads DVKVTQSSRYLVKRTGEKVFLECVQDMDHENMFWYRQDPGLGLRLIYFSYDVKMKEKGDIPEGYSVSREKKERFSLILESASTNQTSMYLCASSFRDRALSGANVLTFGAGSRLTVL.

The chain is built from TRBV5-4 and TRBJ1-2; TRBD1 matches 9 bases. Germline CDR1 SGHNT, CDR2 YYREEE (reference sequence). The CDR3 contains 16 residues. After removal of 0 bases from V and 6 bases from J, the junction contained 9 bases not matched to a gene. CDR3 DNA sequence: TGTGCCAGCAGCTTGGGGAACAGGGGGCGTTCGGATGGCTACACCTTC. This gives the protein CASSLGNRGRSDGYTF.

This sequence joins TRBV2 and TRBJ1-1, with 8 bases that match TRBD1. The V and J ends lost 1 base and 1 base, in that order; junction bases with no gene match: 5. This CDR3 contains 16 residues. Germline V gene sequence: CDR1 SNHLY, CDR2 FYNNEI. CDR3 protein: CASSEGAGGANTEAFF. In DNA form, the CDR3 reads TGTGCCAGCAGTGAAGGGGCAGGGGGCGCGAACACTGAAGCTTTCTTT.

J is TRBJ2-7 and V is TRBV5-1; 10 positions match TRBD2. The CDR3 consists of 17 residues. Germline lookup yields CDR1 SGHRS and CDR2 YFSETQ. J lost 1 base, V lost 0 bases, and 7 bases had no gene match. The CDR3 DNA sequence: TGCGCCAGCAGCTTGGGTACTCTAGCGGGGGCATCCTACGAGCAGTACTTC. Translating gives CASSLGTLAGASYEQYF.

The chain recombines TRBV6-5 with TRBJ1-6, with a weak D call TRBD1 (6 bases). Germline CDR1 reads MNHEY; CDR2 reads SVGAGI. This CDR3 spans 15 amino acids. V gave up 5 bases and J gave up 7 bases, with 15 bases separating them. CDR3 bases: TGTGCCAGCAGTAAAAGGACAGAGGGAAATTCACCCCTCCACTTT. It is translated as CASSKRTEGNSPLHF.

The chain joins TRBV5-1 to TRBJ2-5, with TRBD2 identical over 10 bases. The DNA end is a closer match to TRBJ2-7, so the J assignment may be wrong. This CDR3 region has 15 residues. Germline CDR1 and CDR2: SGHRS and YFSETQ. The CDR3 loop is CASSFSSGSLGEQYF. CDR3 DNA: TGCGCCAGCAGCTTCTCTAGCGGGAGTTTAGGCGAGCAGTACTTC.